This record looks at one T cell receptor beta chain sequence and its context. This entry is derived from a study of graft-versus-host responses after intestinal transplantation. TCRdb's table, derived via immunoSEQ multiplex PCR, lists solely in-frame clones and lacks some. The table has tens of thousands of clones, over 80% seen once. V was shortened by 8 bases and J by 2 bases, with 7 bases between the two germline ends. Germline CDR1 and CDR2: MDHEN and SYDVKM. The CDR3 runs to 11 residues. The V and J genes are TRBV28 and TRBJ2-7; D is undetermined. The receptor's source is a human patient who received an intestinal transplant, so some T cells may come from the graft donor. The sample here was PBMCs, taken more than 950 days after transplant. CDR3 residues: CASAAPYEQYF. The CDR3, as DNA: TGTGCCAGCGCTGCTCCCTACGAGCAGTACTTC.